The clone carrying this T cell receptor (beta chain) was seen ten or more times. The antigen is unknown. 5'-RACE, quantitative and with molecular barcodes, yielded the TCR beta libraries. Via MiXCR, TCRdb re-called the 5' RACE reads, giving one row per CDR3 protein. The sample contains 30,000 to 45,000 distinct CDR3 sequences, about 3% of which appear only once. These data originate in a study of CD8 T cells in ankylosing spondylitis. The CDR3 contains 15 residues. Per the germline V gene, CDR1 is SGDLS and CDR2 is YYNGEE. V shed 0 bases and J 5 bases; nucleotides not matched to a gene: 3. Findings and caveats of the study: It was reported that disease-linked clones were significantly enriched in matched ankylosing spondylitis synovial fluid.

Specimen: blood, either unsorted or a sorted T cell fraction (not recorded which). V is TRBV9 and J is TRBJ2-1; 9 bases fit TRBD2. The sequence was obtained from a male donor with ankylosing spondylitis or in good health (not recorded which). The CDR3 is CASSVGAGGHNEQFF. As DNA, the CDR3 is TGTGCCAGCAGCGTAGGAGCGGGAGGCCACAATGAGCAGTTCTTC.